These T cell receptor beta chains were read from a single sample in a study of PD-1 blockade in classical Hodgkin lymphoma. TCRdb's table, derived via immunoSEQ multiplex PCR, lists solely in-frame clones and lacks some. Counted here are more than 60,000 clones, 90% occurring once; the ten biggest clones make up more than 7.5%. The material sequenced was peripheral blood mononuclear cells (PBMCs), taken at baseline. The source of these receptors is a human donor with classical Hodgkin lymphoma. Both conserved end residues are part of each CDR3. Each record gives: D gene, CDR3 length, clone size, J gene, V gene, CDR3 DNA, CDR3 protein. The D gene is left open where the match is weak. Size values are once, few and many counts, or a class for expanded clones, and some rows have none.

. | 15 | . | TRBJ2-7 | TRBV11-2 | TGTGCCAGCAGCCGCCCCGAGGGTTCAGGATCCGAGCAGTACTTC | CASSRPEGSGSEQYF
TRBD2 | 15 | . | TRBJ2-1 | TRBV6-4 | TGTGCCAGCAGGGGACTAGCGGGAGATGGCTATGAGCAGTTCTTC | CASRGLAGDGYEQFF
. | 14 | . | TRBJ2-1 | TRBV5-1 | TGCGCCAGCAGCTTACGAGGGAGAGGCAATGAGCAGTTCTTC | CASSLRGRGNEQFF
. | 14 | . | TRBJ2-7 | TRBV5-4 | TGTGCCAGCAGCTCGGGGGGACAACGCTACGAGCAGTACTTC | CASSSGGQRYEQYF
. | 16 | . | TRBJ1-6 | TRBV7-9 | TGTGCCAGCAGCTTAGGAACCGGATTCGGGATTTCACCCCTCCACTTT | CASSLGTGFGISPLHF
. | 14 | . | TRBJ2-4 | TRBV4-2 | TGTGCCAGCAGCCAAGATCGGCGGGGATACATTCAGTACTTC | CASSQDRRGYIQYF
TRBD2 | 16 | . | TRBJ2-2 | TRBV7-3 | TGTGCCAGCAGCTCCCCCGCTCGGGGGGTCACCGGGGAGCTGTTTTTT | CASSSPARGVTGELFF
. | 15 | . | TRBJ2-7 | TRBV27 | TGTGCCAGCAGTTCCTCCGCTGGTGTCTCCTACGAGCAGTACTTC | CASSSSAGVSYEQYF
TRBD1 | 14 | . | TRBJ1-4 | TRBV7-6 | TGTGCCAGCAGCTCGGGACAGGGGATTGAAAAACTGTTTTTT | CASSSGQGIEKLFF
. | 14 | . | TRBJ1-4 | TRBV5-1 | TGCGCCAGCAGCTTGGGGGTTCCGGATGAAAAACTGTTTTTT | CASSLGVPDEKLFF
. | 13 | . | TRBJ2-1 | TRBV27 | TGTGCCACCCTAGACAGGATTAAGTCTGTGCAGTTCTTC | CATLDRIKSVQFF
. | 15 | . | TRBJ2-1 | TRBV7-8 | TGTGCCAGCAGCTCAGCCGTCGGGGGTTACAATGAGCAGTTCTTC | CASSSAVGGYNEQFF
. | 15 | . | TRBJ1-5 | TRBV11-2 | TGTGCCAGCAGCTTAGGGGCGGGAATGAATCAGCCCCAGCATTTT | CASSLGAGMNQPQHF
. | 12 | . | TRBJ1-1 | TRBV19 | TGTGCCAGCAACCTTGGGAGCACTGAAGCTTTCTTT | CASNLGSTEAFF
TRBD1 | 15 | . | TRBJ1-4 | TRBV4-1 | TGCGCCAGCAGCCGCCCGGGACAGGGGGATGAAAAACTGTTTTTT | CASSRPGQGDEKLFF
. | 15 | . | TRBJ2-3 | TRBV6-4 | TGTGCCAGCAGTGACAGGGGAGCTAGCACAGATACGCAGTATTTT | CASSDRGASTDTQYF
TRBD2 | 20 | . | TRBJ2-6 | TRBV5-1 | TGCGCCAGCAGCTTGGCGGGGACTAGCGGGATGGTCTCTGGGGCCAACGTCCTGACTTTC | CASSLAGTSGMVSGANVLTF
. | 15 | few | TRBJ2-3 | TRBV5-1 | TGCGCCAGCAGCTACCGGGATCCAGGCACAGATACGCAGTATTTT | CASSYRDPGTDTQYF
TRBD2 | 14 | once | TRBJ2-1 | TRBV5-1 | TGCGCCAGCAGCTTGGGTGCGGGAGTTTTTGAGCAGTTCTTC | CASSLGAGVFEQFF
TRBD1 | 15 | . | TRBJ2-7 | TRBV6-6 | TGTGCCAGCAGACTGAACCGGGACAGGGACTACGAGCAGTACTTC | CASRLNRDRDYEQYF
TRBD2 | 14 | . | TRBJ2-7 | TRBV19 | TGTGCCAGTAGCCCGACTAGCGGGAGAGGCGAGCAGTACTTC | CASSPTSGRGEQYF
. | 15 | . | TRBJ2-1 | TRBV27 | TGTGCCAGCAGTTATGTACCGACTAGTTCTGTTGAGCAGTTCTTC | CASSYVPTSSVEQFF
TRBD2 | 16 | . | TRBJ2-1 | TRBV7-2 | TGTGCCAGCAGCGTACAGACCGGGACTAGTTTTATTGAGCAGTTCTTC | CASSVQTGTSFIEQFF
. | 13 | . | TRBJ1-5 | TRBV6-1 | TGTGCCAGCAGTGAAGGCGAGGGACAGCCCCAGCATTTT | CASSEGEGQPQHF
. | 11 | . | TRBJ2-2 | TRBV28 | TGTGCCAGCAGCATCCACGGGGAGCTGTTTTTT | CASSIHGELFF
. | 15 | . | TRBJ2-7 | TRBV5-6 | TGTGCCAGCAGCTTGGGGCAGTCTTCGGCCTACGAGCAGTACTTC | CASSLGQSSAYEQYF
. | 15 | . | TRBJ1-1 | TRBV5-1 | TGCGCCAGCAGCCCCGGTGTTACTGGGAACACTGAAGCTTTCTTT | CASSPGVTGNTEAFF
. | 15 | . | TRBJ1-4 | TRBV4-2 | TGTGCCAGCAGCCGAACAGGAGGGGGTAATGAAAAACTGTTTTTT | CASSRTGGGNEKLFF
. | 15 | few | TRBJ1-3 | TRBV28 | TGTGCCAGCAGTTTATTCGGGGACTCTGGAAACACCATATATTTT | CASSLFGDSGNTIYF
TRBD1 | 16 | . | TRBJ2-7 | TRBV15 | TGTGCCACCAGCAGAGCCCCCGGGACAGGAGTCTACGAGCAGTACTTC | CATSRAPGTGVYEQYF
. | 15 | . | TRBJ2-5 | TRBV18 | TGTGCCAGCTCACCAATGGTGTTTTCAGAAGAGACCCAGTACTTC | CASSPMVFSEETQYF
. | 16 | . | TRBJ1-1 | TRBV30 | TGTGCCTGGAGCGACAGTTTTGGGGCTGGGAACACTGAAGCTTTCTTT | CAWSDSFGAGNTEAFF
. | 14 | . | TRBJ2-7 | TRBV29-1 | TGCAGCGTTAATACAGGGATAGGTCCCTACGAGCAGTACTTC | CSVNTGIGPYEQYF
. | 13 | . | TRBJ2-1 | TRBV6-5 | TGTGCCAGCGGGGACATTGTTTCGAATGAGCAGTTCTTC | CASGDIVSNEQFF
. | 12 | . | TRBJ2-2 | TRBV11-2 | TGTGCCAGCAGCTTAGAAGCCGGGGAGCTGTTTTTT | CASSLEAGELFF
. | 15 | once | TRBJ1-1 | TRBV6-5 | TGTGCCAGCAGGCCCACTTTATTGGGTGGCACTGAAGCTTTCTTT | CASRPTLLGGTEAFF
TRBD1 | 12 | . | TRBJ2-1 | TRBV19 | TGTGCCAGTAGTTCCGGACAGGGCACGGAGTTCTTC | CASSSGQGTEFF
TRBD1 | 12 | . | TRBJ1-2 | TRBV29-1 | TGCAGCGTTACCACAGGGGGCTTAGGCTACACCTTC | CSVTTGGLGYTF
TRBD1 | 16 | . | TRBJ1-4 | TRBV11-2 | TGTGCCAGCAGCTATCGGACAGGGGGGAGGAATGAAAAACTGTTTTTT | CASSYRTGGRNEKLFF
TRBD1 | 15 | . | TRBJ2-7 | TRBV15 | TGTGCCACCAGCAGAGTGGGACAGGGCCACTACGAGCAGTACTTC | CATSRVGQGHYEQYF
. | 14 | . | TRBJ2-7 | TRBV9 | TGTGCCAGCAGCGTAAGTGGGAGTAACTACGAGCAGTACTTC | CASSVSGSNYEQYF
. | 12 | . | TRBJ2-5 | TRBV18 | TGTGCCAGCTCACCGACCAAGGAGACCCAGTACTTC | CASSPTKETQYF
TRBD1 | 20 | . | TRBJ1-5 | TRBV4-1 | TGCGCCAGCAGCCAAGGAATCCTACAGGGGGCTCGGAATAGCAATCAGCCCCAGCATTTT | CASSQGILQGARNSNQPQHF